This T cell receptor beta chain was captured by sequencing in a study of shared clonotypes between healthy human individuals (TCRdb year 2020). Broadly, across the study: Three men and a couple of women, aged 18 to 49 years, made up the cohort. Per donor, leukapheresis produced somewhere between about 0.94 and 10 billion PBMCs. For each donor, three plates each were used for CD4 naive and CD4 memory, two plates were used for CD8 naive, and one plate was used for CD8 memory. To estimate repertoire size and how much clonotype sharing occurs between individuals, the study deeply sequenced the blood TCR repertoires of a handful of healthy adults. Libraries were prepared and TCR repertoires were sequenced by different laboratories using diverse techniques, in order to increase sequencing depth and limit assay-specific biases.

As regards this clone: The antigen this receptor binds is unknown. Within one base of it there is no much larger clone, and no base qualities were kept.

The donors were healthy, HIV-negative adults with no recently reported acute infections or vaccinations. Every donor was a Caucasian adult living in Nashville, Tennessee, USA. CD4+ T cells were enriched through magnetic negative selection, after which naive cells were positively selected on CD45RA and the remaining negative fraction served as the memory subset. After blood collection by leukapheresis, PBMCs were isolated using Ficoll-Histopaque density gradient centrifugation and then cryopreserved in the vapor phase of liquid nitrogen. Purity and quantity of every magnetically sorted T cell population were checked by analytical flow cytometry. Each sorted fraction had its genomic DNA isolated and then quantified by UV absorbance on a Nanodrop 2000c. Trimming costs V 9 bases and J 1 base, and their ends lie 12 bases apart. Based on the germline V gene (reference sequence), the CDR1 and CDR2 sequences are MNHNY and SVGAGI. The CDR3, cysteine through phenylalanine, is 13 amino acids long. Here the CDR3 DNA is all that survives: 39 bases in frame from base 1.

Summary of the overall study and its limitations: The genetic and exposure-history diversity represented was limited by the small number of donors. Pairwise subsampling led to the expectation that sequencing depth would affect the degree of clonotype sharing among donors. Even with the large sequencing depth, rarefaction of the sorted-subset datasets indicated that sequencing was incomplete. Naive subsets generally had larger estimated clonotype richness than memory subsets. Approximately 5% of naive CD4, 3% to 4% of naive CD8, roughly 2.5% of memory CD4, and less than 0.45% of memory CD8 clonotypes were shared across a few donors. Sampling was limited to blood, and TCR repertoires in tissue likely differ from TCR repertoires in blood. Compared with non-shared clonotypes, the clonotypes found in all four sorted-subset donors had higher generation probabilities.

TCR CDR3 regions were amplified from genomic DNA by multiplex PCR using the deep immunoSEQ assay. Extracted genomic DNA from each cell subset was spread evenly across all wells of several immunoSEQ 96-well plates, with each plate serving as a replicate. Each replicate PCR for sorted subsets received around 200 ng genomic DNA, equal to about 30,000 T cell genomes. Purified libraries were measured with a Qubit 3.0 fluorometer, size-checked on a Bioanalyzer 2100, and measured again with the KAPA Library Quantification kit. A separate single-read 150-cycle Illumina NextSeq 550 flow cell was used to sequence each immunoSEQ 96-well plate. As for how the authors treated the data: Because the immunoSEQ output included only junctional sequences and no quality scores, the filtering could not be the same as the filtering used for full-length reads. Sequences were annotated with PyIR, a Python wrapper for IgBLAST v1.9, and V/J genes and CDR3 were assigned using IMGT germline references. Reads with weak V/J assignments (E-value above 1e-6), missing CDR3, stop codons, out-of-frame junctions, or ambiguous translated residues were removed. V3J clonotypes were defined as sequences sharing the same inferred V gene, J gene, and CDR3 amino acid sequence. Percentage overlap between repertoires was calculated by dividing the number of shared unique clonotypes by the size of the smaller repertoire. Richness of each repertoire was evaluated using RTK rarefaction, the Chao1 estimator, and Recon v2.1 estimates of unobserved clonotypes. For all TCRbeta clonotypes obtained by the gDNA method from a few donors, generation probabilities were computed with OLGA. Drawn from immuneACCESS, this table holds only the in-frame rearrangements with V and J called that TCRdb kept. Clones are partly lost; checked studies trace under half to an unresolved V gene and leave the rest unexplained. V, J and clone size are taken as reported in that table, and D and trimming were inferred from the DNA itself. The sample table contains over a million clones; only one count was recorded for about four fifths of them. Around 0.6% of the sample goes to the ten largest clones.

The chain is encoded by TRBV6-6 joined to TRBJ1-1, with a weak D call of TRBD1 (5 bases match). The sequence came from a man younger than 30 in good health. Some clones in this sample may be carry-over from other donors' samples. The sequenced sample was memory CD4+ T cells from PBMCs. This sample's cell subset or site label indicates: CD45RA-negative fraction. The nucleotide sequence reads as follows: TGTGCCAGTAGCCGGGGGGAGAACACTGAAGCTTTCTTT. This sequence encodes CASSRGENTEAFF.